This T cell receptor beta chain was captured by sequencing in a study of blood T cell repertoires in COVID-19. As processed by the authors: From reference gene primer amplification, estimates of nucleated cell counts were derived. Data came from immunoSEQ multiplex PCR; TCRdb stores just in-frame clones and leaves some out. The V and J calls and clone size are taken from that table; D and trimming were inferred from the DNA. Here the sample spans approximately 220,000 clones, around 84% being singletons. Enrolled through a virtual design, the participants were between roughly 18 and 90 years of age and came from around 25 US areas. Clinical history reported by participants formed the basis on which cohorts were assigned. Donors in Cohort 3 counted as recovered after two negative PCRs, clearance, or symptom resolution. The sample was PBMCs or T cells enriched from blood (not recorded which). This receptor was obtained from a middle-aged woman who had recovered from COVID-19.

The CDR3 nucleotides read TGTGCCAGCAGGAAGGACAATACCGAGCAGTACTTC. Residues: CASRKDNTEQYF. This sequence joins TRBV2 and TRBJ2-7, with D possibly TRBD1 on 5 matching bases. The CDR3 contains 12 residues. CDR1 is SNHLY, CDR2 FYNNEI, per germline. V shed 6 bases and J shed 6 bases, with 12 bases lying between them.